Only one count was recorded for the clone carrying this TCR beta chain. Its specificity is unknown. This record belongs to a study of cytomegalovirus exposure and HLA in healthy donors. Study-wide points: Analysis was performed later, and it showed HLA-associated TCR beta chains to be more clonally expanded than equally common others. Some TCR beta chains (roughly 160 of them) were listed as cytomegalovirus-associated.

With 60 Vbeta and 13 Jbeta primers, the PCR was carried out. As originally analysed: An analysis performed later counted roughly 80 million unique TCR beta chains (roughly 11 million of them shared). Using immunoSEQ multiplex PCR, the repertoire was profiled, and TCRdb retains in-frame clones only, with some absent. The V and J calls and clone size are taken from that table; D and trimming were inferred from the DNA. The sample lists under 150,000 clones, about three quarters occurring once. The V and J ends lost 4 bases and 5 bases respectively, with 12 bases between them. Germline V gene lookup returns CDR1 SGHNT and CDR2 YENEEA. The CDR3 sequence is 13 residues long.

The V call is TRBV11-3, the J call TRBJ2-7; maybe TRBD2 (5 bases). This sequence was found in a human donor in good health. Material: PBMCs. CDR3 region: CASSSDTRDEQYF. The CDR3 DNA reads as TGTGCCAGCAGCTCCGACACTAGGGACGAGCAGTACTTC.